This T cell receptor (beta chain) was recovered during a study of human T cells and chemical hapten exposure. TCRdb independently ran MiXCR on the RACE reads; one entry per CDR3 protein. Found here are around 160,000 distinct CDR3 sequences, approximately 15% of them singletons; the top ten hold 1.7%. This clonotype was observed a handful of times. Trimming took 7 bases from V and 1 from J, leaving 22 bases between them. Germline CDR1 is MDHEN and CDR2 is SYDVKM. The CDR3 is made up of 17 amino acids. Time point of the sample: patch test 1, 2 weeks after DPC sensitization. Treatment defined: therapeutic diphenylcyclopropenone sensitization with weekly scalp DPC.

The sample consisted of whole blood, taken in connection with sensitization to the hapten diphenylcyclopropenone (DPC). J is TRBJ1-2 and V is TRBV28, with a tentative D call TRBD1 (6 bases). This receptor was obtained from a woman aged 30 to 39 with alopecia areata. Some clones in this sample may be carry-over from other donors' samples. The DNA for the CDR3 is TGTGCCAGCATATCATCGACAGGAGGAAGCTATAACTATGGCTACACCTTC. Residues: CASISSTGGSYNYGYTF.